This T cell receptor beta chain was recorded in a study of Ad26.COV2.S vaccination and SARS-CoV-2 variants (dated by TCRdb to 2020 to 2023). In the study overall: Vaccine-arm donors were drawn from COV1001, a multicentre, randomized, double-blind, placebo-controlled phase I-IIa trial of Ad26.COV2.S in healthy adults. Throughout the experiments and outcome assessment, investigators stayed blinded to trial group allocation. Ad26.COV2.S was administered intramuscularly at 5 x 10^10 or 1 x 10^11 viral particles, either as a single shot or as two shots given 56 days apart. The TCR-sequenced set comprised approximately 32 samples: approximately 19 Ad26.COV2.S vaccine recipients, 5 placebo recipients and 8 SARS-CoV-2 convalescent individuals. Trial participants were randomized into five groups of five, in which low-dose or high-dose Ad26.COV2.S was given once or twice, or placebo was given on both occasions. TCRbeta repertoire sequencing was used to assess the specificity and breadth of SARS-CoV-2-reactive T cell receptors after Ad26.COV2.S vaccination.

This clone has more than one count but fewer than ten. Its antigen is still unknown. No base quality information exists; no much larger clone differs at one position. TCRbeta CDR3 regions were sequenced with the immunoSEQ Assay. After extraction, genomic DNA underwent amplification by bias-controlled multiplex PCR, followed by high-throughput sequencing. The source study handled its data this way. Collapsing and filtering of sequences were performed to quantify the absolute abundance of each unique TCRbeta CDR3 region. Usable DNA was measured by amplifying reference genes present in all nucleated cells, and TCRbeta template counts were normalized to that usable DNA to estimate T cell fraction. Repertoire TCRs were annotated as SARS-CoV-2-specific when V gene, CDR3 amino acid sequence and J gene were exactly matched to a known reactive TCR set. The reference SARS-CoV-2 TCR set was obtained from MIRA and was filtered for enrichment in COVID-19-positive ImmuneCODE repertoires, whereby public or cross-reactive TCRs were removed. Based on the MIRA antigens, annotated TCRs were further analysed at the level of specific ORF or position within ORF. Breadth was defined as the number of annotated unique rearrangements divided by the total number of unique productive rearrangements, and depth was defined as the summed frequency of the annotated unique rearrangements. Two-sided Wilcoxon rank-sum tests were used to compare TCR breadth between groups. TCRdb retrieved this table from immuneACCESS and kept in-frame rearrangements only. Not all clones are present; in checked studies, unresolved V genes account for under half, and no reason is known for the remainder. Clone size and the V and J calls come from that table; the DNA yielded D and trimming. This sample has roughly 700,000 clones in its table, and more than 80% of those were observed once. The ten largest clones add up to approximately 1.5% of the sample.

Here is what the overall study found, with its caveats: Vaccine and placebo recipients had similar non-spike TCR breadth, a finding consistent with the vaccine containing only spike. Substantial breadth of spike-specific CD8+ and CD4+ T cell responses was reported after vaccination. The authors noted that the TCR breadth and depth analyses may have underestimated total T cell responses. Comparing responses between vaccine doses or regimens was not something the study was powered to do. Compared with placebo recipients, Ad26.COV2.S recipients showed higher spike-specific TCR breadth (P = 0.0014).

In the paper's terms, the treatment or condition label means: about 20 received Ad26.COV2.S at low or high dose, single or two shots; five or six received placebo; per-sample allocation not given. For vaccine and placebo recipients, repertoires were sequenced using samples collected on day 63 after the first injection. In Cohort 1b, about 25 adults aged 18-55 years were enrolled at a single site in Boston, USA, between 29 July and 7 August 2020. As a vaccine, Ad26.COV2.S was a replication-incompetent adenovirus type 26 vector that expressed a prefusion-stabilized SARS-CoV-2 spike protein derived from the original Wuhan strain. CDR1 and CDR2 are drawn from the germline V gene (reference sequence): LNHDA, SQIVND. At the junction V is shortened by 4 bases and J by 0 bases, with 13 bases in between. There are 17 amino acids in the CDR3, from cysteine to phenylalanine inclusive. Kept here is only the CDR3 DNA, which spans 51 bases and is read in frame from base 1.

The sequence joins TRBV19 to TRBJ1-6, with the D gene too uncertain to name. The TCR comes from a person between 18 and 60 years old who received the Ad26.COV2.S COVID-19 vaccine or a placebo. The sample in question was peripheral blood, obtained in a trial of Ad26.COV2.S vaccine versus placebo. The CDR3 reads as follows: CASSKTDPSSYNSPLHF. Here is the DNA: TGTGCCAGTAGTAAAACGGACCCAAGCTCCTATAATTCACCCCTCCACTTT.